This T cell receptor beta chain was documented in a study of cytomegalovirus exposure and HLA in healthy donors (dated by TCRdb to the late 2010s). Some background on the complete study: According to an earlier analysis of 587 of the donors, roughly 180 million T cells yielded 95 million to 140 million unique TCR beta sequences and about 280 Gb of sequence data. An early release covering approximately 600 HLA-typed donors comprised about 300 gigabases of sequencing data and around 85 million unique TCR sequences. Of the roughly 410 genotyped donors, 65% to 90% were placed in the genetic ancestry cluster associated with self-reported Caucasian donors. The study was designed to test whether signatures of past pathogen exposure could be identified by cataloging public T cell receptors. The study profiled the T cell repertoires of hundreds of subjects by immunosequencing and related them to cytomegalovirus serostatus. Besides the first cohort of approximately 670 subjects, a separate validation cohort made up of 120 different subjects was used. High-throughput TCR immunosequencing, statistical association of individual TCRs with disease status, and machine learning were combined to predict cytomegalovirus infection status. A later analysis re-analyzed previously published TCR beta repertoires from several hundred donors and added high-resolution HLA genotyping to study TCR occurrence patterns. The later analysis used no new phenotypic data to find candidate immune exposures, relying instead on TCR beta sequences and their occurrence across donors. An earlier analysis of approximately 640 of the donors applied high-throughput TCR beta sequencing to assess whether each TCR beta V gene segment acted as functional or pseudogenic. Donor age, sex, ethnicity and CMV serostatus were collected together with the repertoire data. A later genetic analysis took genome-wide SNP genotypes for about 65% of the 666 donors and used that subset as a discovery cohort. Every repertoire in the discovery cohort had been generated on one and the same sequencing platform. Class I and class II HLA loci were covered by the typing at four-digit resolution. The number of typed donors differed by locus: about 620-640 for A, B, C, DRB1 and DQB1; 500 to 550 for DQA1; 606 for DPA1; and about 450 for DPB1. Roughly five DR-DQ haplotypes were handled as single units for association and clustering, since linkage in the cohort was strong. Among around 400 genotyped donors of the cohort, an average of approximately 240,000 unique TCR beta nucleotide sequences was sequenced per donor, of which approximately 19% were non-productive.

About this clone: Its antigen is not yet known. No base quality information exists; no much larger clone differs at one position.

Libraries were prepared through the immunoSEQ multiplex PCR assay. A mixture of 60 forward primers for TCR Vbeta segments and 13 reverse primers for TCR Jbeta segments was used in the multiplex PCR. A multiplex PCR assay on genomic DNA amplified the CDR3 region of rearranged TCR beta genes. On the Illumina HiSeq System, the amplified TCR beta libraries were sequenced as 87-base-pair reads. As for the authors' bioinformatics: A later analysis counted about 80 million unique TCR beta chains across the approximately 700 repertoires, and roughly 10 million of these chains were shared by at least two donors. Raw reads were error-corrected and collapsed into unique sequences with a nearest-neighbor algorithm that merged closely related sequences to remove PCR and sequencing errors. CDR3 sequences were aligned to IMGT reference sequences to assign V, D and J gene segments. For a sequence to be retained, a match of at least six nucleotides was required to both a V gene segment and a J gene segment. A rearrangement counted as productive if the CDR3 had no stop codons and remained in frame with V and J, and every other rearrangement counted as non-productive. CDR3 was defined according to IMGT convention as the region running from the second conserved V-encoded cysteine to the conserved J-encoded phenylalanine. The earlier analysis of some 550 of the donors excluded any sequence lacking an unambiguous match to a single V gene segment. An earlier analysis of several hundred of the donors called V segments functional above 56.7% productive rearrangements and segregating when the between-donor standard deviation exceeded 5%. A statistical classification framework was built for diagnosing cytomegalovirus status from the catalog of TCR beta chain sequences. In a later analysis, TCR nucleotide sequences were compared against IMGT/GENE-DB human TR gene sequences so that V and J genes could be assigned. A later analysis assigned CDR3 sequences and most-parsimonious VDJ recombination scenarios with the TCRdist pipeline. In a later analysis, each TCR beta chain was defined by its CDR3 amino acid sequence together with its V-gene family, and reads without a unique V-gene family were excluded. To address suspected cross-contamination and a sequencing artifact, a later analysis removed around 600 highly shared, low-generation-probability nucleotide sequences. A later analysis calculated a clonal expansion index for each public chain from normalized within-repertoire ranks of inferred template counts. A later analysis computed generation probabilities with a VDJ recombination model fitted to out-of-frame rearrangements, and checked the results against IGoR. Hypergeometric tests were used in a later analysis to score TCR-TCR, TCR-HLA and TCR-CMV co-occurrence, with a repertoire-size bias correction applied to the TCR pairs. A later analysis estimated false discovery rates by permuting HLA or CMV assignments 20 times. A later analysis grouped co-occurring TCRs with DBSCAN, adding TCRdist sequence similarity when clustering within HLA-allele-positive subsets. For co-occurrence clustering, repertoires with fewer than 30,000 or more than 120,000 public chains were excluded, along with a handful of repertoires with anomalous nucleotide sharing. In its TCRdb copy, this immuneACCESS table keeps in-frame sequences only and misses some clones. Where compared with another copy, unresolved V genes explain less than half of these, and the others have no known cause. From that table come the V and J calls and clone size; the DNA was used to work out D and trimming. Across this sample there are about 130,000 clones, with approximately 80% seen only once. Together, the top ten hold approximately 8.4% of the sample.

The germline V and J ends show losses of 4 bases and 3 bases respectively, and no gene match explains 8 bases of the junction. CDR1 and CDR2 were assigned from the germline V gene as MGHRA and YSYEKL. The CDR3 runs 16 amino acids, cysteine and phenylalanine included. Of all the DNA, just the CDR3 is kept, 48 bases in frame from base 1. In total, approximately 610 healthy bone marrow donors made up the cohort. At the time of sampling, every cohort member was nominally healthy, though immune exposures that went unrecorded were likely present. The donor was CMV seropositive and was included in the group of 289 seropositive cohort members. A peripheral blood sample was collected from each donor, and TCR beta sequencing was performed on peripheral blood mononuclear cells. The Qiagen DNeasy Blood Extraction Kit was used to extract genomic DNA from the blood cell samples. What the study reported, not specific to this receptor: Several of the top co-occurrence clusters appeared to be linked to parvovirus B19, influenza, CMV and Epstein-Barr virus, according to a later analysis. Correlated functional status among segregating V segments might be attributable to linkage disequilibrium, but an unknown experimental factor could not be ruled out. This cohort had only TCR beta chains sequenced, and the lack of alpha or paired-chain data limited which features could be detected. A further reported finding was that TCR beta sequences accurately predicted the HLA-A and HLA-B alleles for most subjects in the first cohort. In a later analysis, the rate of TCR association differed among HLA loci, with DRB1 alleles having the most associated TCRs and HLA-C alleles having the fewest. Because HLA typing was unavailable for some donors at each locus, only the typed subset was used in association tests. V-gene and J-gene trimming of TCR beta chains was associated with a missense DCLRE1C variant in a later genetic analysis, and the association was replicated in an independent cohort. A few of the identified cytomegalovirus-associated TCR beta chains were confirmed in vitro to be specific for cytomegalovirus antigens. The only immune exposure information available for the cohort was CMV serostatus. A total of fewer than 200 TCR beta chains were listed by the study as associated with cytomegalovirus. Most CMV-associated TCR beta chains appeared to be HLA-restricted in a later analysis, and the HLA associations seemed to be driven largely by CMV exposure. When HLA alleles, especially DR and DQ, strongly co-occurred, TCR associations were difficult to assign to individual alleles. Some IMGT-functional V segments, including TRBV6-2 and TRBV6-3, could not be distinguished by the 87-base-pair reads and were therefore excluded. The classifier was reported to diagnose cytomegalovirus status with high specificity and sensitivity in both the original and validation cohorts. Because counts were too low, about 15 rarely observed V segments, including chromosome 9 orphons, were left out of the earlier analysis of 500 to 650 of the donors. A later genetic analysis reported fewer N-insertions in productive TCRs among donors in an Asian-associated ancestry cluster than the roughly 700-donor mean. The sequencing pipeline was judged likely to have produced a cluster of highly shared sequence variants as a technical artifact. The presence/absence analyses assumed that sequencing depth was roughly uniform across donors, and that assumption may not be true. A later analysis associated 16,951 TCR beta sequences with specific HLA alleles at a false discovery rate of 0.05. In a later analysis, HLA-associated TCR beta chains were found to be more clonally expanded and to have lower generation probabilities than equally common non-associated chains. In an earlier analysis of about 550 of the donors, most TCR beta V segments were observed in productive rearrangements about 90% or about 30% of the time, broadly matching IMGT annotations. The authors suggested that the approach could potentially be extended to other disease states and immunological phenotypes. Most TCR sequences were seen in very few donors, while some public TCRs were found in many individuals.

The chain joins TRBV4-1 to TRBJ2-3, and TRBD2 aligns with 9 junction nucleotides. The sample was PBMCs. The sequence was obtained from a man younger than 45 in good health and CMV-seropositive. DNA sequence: TGCGCCAGCAGCCGGTTGGCGGGGGGGGTTACAGATACGCAGTATTTT. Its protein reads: CASSRLAGGVTDTQYF.